This T cell receptor (beta chain) is drawn from a study of technical replicates of blood from a handful of donors. V lost 1 base to trimming and J lost 2 bases; unmatched junction nucleotides: 2. This CDR3 spans 15 amino acids. Germline V gives CDR1 MDHEN, CDR2 SYDVKM. Clones were read by immunoSEQ multiplex PCR, and TCRdb kept only the in-frame ones, dropping some. The table has around 80,000 clones, just under 95% seen once. The chain carries TRBV28 and TRBJ2-7; 10 nucleotides align to TRBD2. The source is a human donor in good health. Sequencing was performed on T cells isolated from PBMCs. CDR3 residues: CASSLYTSGTYEQYF. The CDR3 nucleotides read TGTGCCAGCAGTTTATATACTAGCGGGACCTACGAGCAGTACTTC.